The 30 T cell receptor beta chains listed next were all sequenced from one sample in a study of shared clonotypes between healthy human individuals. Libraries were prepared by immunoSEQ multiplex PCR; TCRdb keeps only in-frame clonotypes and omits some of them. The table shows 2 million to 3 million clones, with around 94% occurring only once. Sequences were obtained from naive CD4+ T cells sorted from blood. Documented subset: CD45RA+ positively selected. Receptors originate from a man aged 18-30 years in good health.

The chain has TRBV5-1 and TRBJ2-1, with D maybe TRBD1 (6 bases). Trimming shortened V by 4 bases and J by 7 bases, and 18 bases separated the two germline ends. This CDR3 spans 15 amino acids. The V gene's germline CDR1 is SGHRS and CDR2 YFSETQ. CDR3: CASSARTVGTNEQFF. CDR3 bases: TGCGCCAGCAGCGCCCGGACAGTGGGCACAAATGAGCAGTTCTTC.

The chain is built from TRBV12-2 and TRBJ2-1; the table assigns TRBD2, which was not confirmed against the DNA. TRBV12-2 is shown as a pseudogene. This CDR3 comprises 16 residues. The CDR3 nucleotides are TGTGCAAGTCGCCCCCGGGCGGGGGACTGCTACAATGAGCAGTTCTTC. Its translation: CASRPRAGDCYNEQFF.

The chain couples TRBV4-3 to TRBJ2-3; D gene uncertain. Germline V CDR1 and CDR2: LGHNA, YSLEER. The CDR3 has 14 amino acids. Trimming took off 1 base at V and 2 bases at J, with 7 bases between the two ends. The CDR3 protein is CASSQGHLTDTQYF. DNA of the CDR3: TGCGCCAGCAGCCAAGGCCACCTCACAGATACGCAGTATTTT.

CDR3 nucleotides: TGTGCCAGCATTTGGGGGGACCCTCTCACAGATACGCAGTATTTT. Its protein is CASIWGDPLTDTQYF. The gene calls are TRBV6-6 and TRBJ2-3; a possible D gene is TRBD2 (6 bases). The germline V gene has CDR1 MNHNY and CDR2 SVGAGI (reference sequence). V lost 7 bases to trimming and J lost 2 bases, with 16 bases between them. The CDR3 is made up of 15 amino acids.

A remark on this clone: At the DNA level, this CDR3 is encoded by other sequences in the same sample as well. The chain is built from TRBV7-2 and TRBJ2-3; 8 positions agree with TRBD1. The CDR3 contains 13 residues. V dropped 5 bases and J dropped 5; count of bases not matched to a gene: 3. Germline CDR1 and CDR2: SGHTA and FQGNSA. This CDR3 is CASSPQGGDTQYF. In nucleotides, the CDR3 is TGTGCCAGCAGCCCACAGGGGGGAGATACGCAGTATTTT.

CDR3 region: CASSLFAGELFF. CDR3 in DNA: TGTGCCAGCAGCTTATTCGCCGGGGAGCTGTTTTTT. J is TRBJ2-2 and V is TRBV11-2; D ambiguous. V was shortened by 2 bases and J by 6 bases, with 4 bases between the two germline ends. The germline gives CDR1 SGHAT, CDR2 FQNNGV. The CDR3 contains 12 residues. Looking up the rest from reference TRBV11-2 and TRBJ2-2 gives the full variable domain: EAGVAQSPRYKIIEKRQSVAFWCNPISGHATLYWYQQILGQGPKLLIQFQNNGVVDDSQLPKDRFSAERLKGVDSTLKIQPAKLEDSAVYLCASSLFAGELFFGEGSRLTVL.

CDR3 in DNA: TGTGCCACCCGGCGAGGCGGGGATACAGATACGCAGTATTTT. Translated, it gives CATRRGGDTDTQYF. V and J are TRBV19 and TRBJ2-3; tentative D call: TRBD2 (6 bases). V was clipped by 10 bases and J by 3 bases, with 17 bases between them. Germline V CDR1 and CDR2: LNHDA, SQIVND (reference sequence). CDR3 size: 14 residues. The whole variable domain, filled in from reference TRBV19 and TRBJ2-3, reads DGGITQSPKYLFRKEGQNVTLSCEQNLNHDAMYWYRQDPGQGLRLIYYSQIVNDFQKGDIAEGYSVSREKKESFPLTVTSAQKNPTAFYLCATRRGGDTDTQYFGPGTRLTVL.

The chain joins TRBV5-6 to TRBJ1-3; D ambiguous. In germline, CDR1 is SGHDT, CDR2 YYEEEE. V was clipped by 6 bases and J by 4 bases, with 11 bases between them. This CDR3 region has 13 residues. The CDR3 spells CASNPRPGNTIYF. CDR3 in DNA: TGTGCCAGCAACCCTCGGCCAGGAAACACCATATATTTT.

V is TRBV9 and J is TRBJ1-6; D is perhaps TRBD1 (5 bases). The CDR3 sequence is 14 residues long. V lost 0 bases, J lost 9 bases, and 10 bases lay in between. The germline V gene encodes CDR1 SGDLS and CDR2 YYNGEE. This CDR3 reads CASSVAREGSPLHF. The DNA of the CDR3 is TGTGCCAGCAGCGTAGCCAGGGAAGGTTCACCCCTCCACTTT.

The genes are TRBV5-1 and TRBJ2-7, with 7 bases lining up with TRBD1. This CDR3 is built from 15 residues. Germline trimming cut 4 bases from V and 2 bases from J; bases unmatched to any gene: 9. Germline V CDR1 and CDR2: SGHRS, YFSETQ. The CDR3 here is CASSLGQVAAYEQYF. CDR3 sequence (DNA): TGCGCCAGCAGCCTAGGACAGGTGGCGGCCTACGAGCAGTACTTC.

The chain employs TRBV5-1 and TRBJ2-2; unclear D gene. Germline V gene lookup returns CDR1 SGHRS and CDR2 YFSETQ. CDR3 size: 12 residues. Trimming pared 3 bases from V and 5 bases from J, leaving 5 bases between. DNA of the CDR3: TGCGCCAGCAGCTGGGTAACCGGGGAGCTGTTTTTT. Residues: CASSWVTGELFF.

CDR3 sequence reads: CAWSATLPSYGYTF. In DNA, the CDR3 is TGTGCCTGGAGTGCGACCCTTCCCTCCTATGGCTACACCTTC. J is TRBJ1-2 and V is TRBV30; the D is unclear. Looked up from germline, CDR1 is GTSNPN and CDR2 is SVGIG (reference sequence). The CDR3 length is 14 residues. Between the trimmed V and J ends, which lost 1 base and 4 bases, there was a span of 13 bases.

CDR3 sequence: CASRVAGGGNEQFF. CDR3 coding DNA: TGTGCCAGCAGAGTAGCGGGGGGGGGCAATGAGCAGTTCTTC. This sequence joins TRBV28 and TRBJ2-1; 11 nucleotides match TRBD2. Germline CDR1 is MDHEN and CDR2 is SYDVKM. V dropped 6 bases and J dropped 6; count of bases not matched to a gene: 4. The CDR3 is made up of 14 amino acids.

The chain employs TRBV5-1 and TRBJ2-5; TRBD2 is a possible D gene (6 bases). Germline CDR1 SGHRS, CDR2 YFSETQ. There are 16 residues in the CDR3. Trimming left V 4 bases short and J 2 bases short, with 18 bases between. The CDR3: CASSPFLSSAQETQYF. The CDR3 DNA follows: TGCGCCAGCAGCCCTTTTCTTTCTAGCGCGCAAGAGACCCAGTACTTC.

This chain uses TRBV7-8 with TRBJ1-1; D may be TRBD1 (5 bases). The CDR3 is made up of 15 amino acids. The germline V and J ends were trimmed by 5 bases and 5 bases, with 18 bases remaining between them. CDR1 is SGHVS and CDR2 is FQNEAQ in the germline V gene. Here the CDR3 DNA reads TGTGCCAGCAGCCCTACGGGGGTTGGGGTGACTGAAGCTTTCTTT. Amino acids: CASSPTGVGVTEAFF. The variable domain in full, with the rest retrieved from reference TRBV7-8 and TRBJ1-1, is GAGVSQSPRYKVAKRGQDVALRCDPISGHVSLFWYQQALGQGPEFLTYFQNEAQLDKSGLPSDRFFAERPEGSVSTLKIQRTQQEDSAVYLCASSPTGVGVTEAFFGQGTRLTVV.

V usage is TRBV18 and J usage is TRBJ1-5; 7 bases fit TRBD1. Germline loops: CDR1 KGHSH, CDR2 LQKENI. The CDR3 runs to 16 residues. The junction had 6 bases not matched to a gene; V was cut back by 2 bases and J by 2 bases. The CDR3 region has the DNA TGTGCCAGCTCACCATATCACCAGGGGGGCAATCAGCCCCAGCATTTT. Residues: CASSPYHQGGNQPQHF.

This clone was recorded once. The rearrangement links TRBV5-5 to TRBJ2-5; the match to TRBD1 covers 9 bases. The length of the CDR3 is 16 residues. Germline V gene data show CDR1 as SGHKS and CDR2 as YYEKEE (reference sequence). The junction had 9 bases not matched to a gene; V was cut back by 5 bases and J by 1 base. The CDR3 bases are TGTGCCAGCAGTCCCGGACAGGGGTCCTTCCAAGAGACCCAGTACTTC. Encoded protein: CASSPGQGSFQETQYF. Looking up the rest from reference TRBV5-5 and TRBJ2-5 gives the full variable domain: DAGVTQSPTHLIKTRGQQVTLRCSPISGHKSVSWYQQVLGQGPQFIFQYYEKEERGRGNFPDRFSARQFPNYSSELNVNALLLGDSALYLCASSPGQGSFQETQYFGPGTRLLVL.

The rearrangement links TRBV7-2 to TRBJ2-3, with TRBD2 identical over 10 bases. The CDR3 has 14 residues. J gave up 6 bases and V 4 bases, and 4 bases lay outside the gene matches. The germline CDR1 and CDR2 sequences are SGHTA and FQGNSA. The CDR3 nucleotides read TGTGCCAGCAGCTCCCGGGGACTAGCGGATACGCAGTATTTT. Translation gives CASSSRGLADTQYF.

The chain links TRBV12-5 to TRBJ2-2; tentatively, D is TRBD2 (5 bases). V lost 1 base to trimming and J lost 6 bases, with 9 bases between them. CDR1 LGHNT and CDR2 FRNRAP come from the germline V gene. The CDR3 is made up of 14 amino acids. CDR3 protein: CASGLGLAPGELFF. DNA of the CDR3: TGTGCTAGTGGTTTGGGGCTAGCCCCCGGGGAGCTGTTTTTT.

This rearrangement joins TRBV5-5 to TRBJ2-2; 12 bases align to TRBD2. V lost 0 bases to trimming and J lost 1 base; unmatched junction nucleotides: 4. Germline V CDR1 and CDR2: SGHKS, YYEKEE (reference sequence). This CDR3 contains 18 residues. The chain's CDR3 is CASSLGLAGVQNTGELFF. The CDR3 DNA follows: TGTGCCAGCAGCTTGGGACTAGCGGGGGTCCAGAACACCGGGGAGCTGTTTTTT.

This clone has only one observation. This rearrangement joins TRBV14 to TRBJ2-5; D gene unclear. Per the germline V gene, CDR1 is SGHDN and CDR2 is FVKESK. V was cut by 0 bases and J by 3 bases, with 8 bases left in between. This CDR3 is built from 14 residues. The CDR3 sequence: CASSQDASKETQYF. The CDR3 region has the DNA TGTGCCAGCAGCCAAGATGCCAGCAAAGAGACCCAGTACTTC.

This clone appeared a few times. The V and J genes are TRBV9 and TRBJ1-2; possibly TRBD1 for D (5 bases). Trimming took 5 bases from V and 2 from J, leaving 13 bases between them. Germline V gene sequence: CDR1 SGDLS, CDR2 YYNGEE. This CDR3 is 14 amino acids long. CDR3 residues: CASSFGTENYGYTF. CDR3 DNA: TGTGCCAGCAGTTTCGGGACCGAGAACTATGGCTACACCTTC.

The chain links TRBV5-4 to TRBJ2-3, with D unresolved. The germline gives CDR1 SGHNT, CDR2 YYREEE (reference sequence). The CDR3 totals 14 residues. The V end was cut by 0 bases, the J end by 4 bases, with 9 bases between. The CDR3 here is CASSLGPAADTQYF. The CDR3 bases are TGTGCCAGCAGCTTGGGGCCCGCGGCAGATACGCAGTATTTT.

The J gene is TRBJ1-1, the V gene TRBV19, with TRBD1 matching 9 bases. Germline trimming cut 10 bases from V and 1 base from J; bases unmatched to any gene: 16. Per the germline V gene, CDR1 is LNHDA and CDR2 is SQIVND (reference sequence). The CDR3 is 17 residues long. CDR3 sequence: CATLPNFNRGRNTEAFF. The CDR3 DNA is TGTGCCACCCTACCGAACTTTAACAGGGGGCGGAACACTGAAGCTTTCTTT. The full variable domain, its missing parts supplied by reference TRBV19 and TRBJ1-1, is DGGITQSPKYLFRKEGQNVTLSCEQNLNHDAMYWYRQDPGQGLRLIYYSQIVNDFQKGDIAEGYSVSREKKESFPLTVTSAQKNPTAFYLCATLPNFNRGRNTEAFFGQGTRLTVV.

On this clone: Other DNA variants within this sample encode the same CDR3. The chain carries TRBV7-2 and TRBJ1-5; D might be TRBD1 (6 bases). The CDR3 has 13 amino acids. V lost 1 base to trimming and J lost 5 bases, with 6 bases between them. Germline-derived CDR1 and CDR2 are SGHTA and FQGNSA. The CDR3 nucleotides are TGTGCCAGCAGCTTAGACAGGGATCAGCCCCAGCATTTT. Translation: CASSLDRDQPQHF. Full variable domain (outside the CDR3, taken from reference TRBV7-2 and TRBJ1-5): GAGVSQSPSNKVTEKGKDVELRCDPISGHTALYWYRQSLGQGLEFLIYFQGNSAPDKSGLPSDRFSAERTGGSVSTLTIQRTQQEDSAVYLCASSLDRDQPQHFGDGTRLSIL.

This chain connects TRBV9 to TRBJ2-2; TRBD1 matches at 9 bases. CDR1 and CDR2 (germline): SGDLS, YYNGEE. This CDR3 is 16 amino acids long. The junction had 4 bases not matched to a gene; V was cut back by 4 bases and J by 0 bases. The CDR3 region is CASSHGDRANTGELFF. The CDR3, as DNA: TGTGCCAGCAGCCATGGGGACAGGGCGAACACCGGGGAGCTGTTTTTT.

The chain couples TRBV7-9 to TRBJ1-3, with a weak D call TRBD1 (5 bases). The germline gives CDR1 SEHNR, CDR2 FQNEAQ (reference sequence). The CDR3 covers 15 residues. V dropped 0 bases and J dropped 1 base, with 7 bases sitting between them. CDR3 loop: CASSLAKGSGNTIYF. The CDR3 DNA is TGTGCCAGCAGCTTAGCAAAGGGGTCTGGAAACACCATATATTTT.

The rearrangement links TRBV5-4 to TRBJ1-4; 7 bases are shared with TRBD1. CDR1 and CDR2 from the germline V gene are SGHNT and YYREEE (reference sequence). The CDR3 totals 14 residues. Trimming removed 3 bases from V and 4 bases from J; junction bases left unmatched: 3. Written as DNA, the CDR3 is TGTGCCAGCAGCTCGGACAGGCGTAATGAAAAACTGTTTTTT. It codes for CASSSDRRNEKLFF.

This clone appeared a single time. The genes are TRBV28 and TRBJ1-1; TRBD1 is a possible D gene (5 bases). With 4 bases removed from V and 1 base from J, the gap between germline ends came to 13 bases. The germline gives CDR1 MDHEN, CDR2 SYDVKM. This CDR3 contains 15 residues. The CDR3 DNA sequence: TGTGCCAGCAGTTCCCCCGGGACCCCGAACACTGAAGCTTTCTTT. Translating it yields CASSSPGTPNTEAFF.

Here the CDR3 DNA reads TGTGCCTGGAGTTTAGCGGGGACCGAGCAGTACTTC. Amino acid sequence: CAWSLAGTEQYF. The chain is built from TRBV30 and TRBJ2-7; 8 bases match TRBD2. CDR1 and CDR2 (germline): GTSNPN, SVGIG (reference sequence). V gave up 2 bases and J gave up 6 bases; unmatched junction bases: 3. CDR3 length: 12 amino acids.